The 10 T cell receptor beta chains below come from one sample, sequenced in a study of blood T cell repertoires in COVID-19. Using immunoSEQ multiplex PCR, the repertoire was profiled, and TCRdb retains in-frame clones only, with some absent. The sample consists of 55,000 to 75,000 clones, more than 70% of them appearing once. The specimen sequenced was peripheral blood. These receptors all come from a man in his 60s with COVID-19, enrolled during active disease.

The V and J genes are TRBV5-4 and TRBJ2-5; 9 nucleotides match TRBD1. The V gene's germline CDR1 is SGHNT and CDR2 YYREEE (reference sequence). The CDR3 is made up of 14 amino acids. Trimming took 3 bases from V and 4 from J; bases not matched to a gene: 4. CDR3 loop: CASSWGQGGETQYF. The CDR3 coding sequence is TGTGCCAGCAGCTGGGGACAGGGAGGAGAGACCCAGTACTTC.

V usage is TRBV3-1 (or the pseudogene TRBV3-2) and J usage is TRBJ1-4, with 9 bases that match TRBD1. V shed 2 bases, J shed 8 bases, and the junction held 6 bases outside the gene matches. CDR3 length: 15 amino acids. Germline-derived CDR1 and CDR2 are LGHDT and YNNKEL (reference sequence). This CDR3 reads CASSQWGTGSEKLFF. In nucleotides, the CDR3 is TGTGCCAGCAGCCAATGGGGGACAGGGAGCGAAAAACTGTTTTTT.

The chain couples TRBV12-3 or TRBV12-4 to TRBJ2-2; D gene ambiguous. The germline V and J ends were trimmed by 7 bases and 6 bases, with 9 bases remaining between them. The CDR3 consists of 12 residues. This chain's CDR3 is CASTFLAGELFF. CDR3 sequence (DNA): TGTGCCAGCACCTTCTTAGCCGGGGAGCTGTTTTTT.

The V call is TRBV18, the J call TRBJ1-1, with 10 bases aligning to TRBD1. The CDR3 sequence is 15 residues long. Germline loops: CDR1 KGHSH, CDR2 LQKENI. The V gene end was trimmed by 5 bases and the J gene end by 4 bases; junction bases not matched to a gene: 7. The CDR3 nucleotides read TGTGCCAGCTCATCGACAGGGGGCACGAGCACTGAAGCTTTCTTT. This gives the protein CASSSTGGTSTEAFF. Full variable domain (rest looked up from reference TRBV18 and TRBJ1-1): NAGVMQNPRHLVRRRGQEARLRCSPMKGHSHVYWYRQLPEEGLKFMVYLQKENIIDESGMPKERFSAEFPKEGPSILRIQQVVRGDSAAYFCASSSTGGTSTEAFFGQGTRLTVV.

The rearrangement links TRBV28 to TRBJ1-2, with unresolved D. CDR1 MDHEN and CDR2 SYDVKM come from the germline V gene. CDR3 length: 13 residues. The V and J ends lost 6 bases and 8 bases respectively, with 16 bases between them. CDR3 coding DNA: TGTGCCAGCAGAGAAGACATCGATCGGGGCTACACCTTC. This encodes CASREDIDRGYTF.

CDR3 in DNA: TGTGCCAGCAGCTTGCGGGGGGCCTTGGTCACAGATACGCAGTATTTT. Protein product: CASSLRGALVTDTQYF. This sequence joins TRBV5-5 and TRBJ2-3, with D possibly being TRBD2 (7 bases). V lost 1 base to trimming and J lost 2 bases, with 14 bases between them. Germline CDR1 SGHKS, CDR2 YYEKEE (reference sequence). CDR3 length equals 16 residues.

The chain is built from TRBV4-2 and TRBJ1-5, with a weak D call TRBD1 (6 bases). V lost 0 bases to trimming and J lost 7 bases, with 13 bases between them. The CDR3 is made up of 15 amino acids. Germline CDR1 reads LGHNA; CDR2 reads YNFKEQ. Here the CDR3 reads CASSQENREWQPQHF. The DNA for the CDR3 is TGTGCCAGCAGCCAAGAGAACAGGGAATGGCAGCCCCAGCATTTT.

This rearrangement joins TRBV30 to TRBJ1-1, with a possible D match to TRBD1 (6 bases). Germline CDR1 and CDR2: GTSNPN and SVGIG (reference sequence). Trimming left V 0 bases short and J 4 bases short, with 12 bases between. CDR3 length: 14 amino acids. The CDR3 DNA is TGTGCCTGGAGTGTAGGGGGATTCCTCACTGAAGCTTTCTTT. As protein: CAWSVGGFLTEAFF.

This clone was counted a few times. The rearrangement joins TRBV28 to TRBJ2-4; 9 bases align to TRBD2. V trimming: 2 bases; J trimming: 1 base; junction bases outside the gene matches: 6. The CDR3 covers 17 residues. The germline CDR1 and CDR2 sequences are MDHEN and SYDVKM. Written as DNA, the CDR3 is TGTGCCAGCAGTTTAGTGCTAGCGGGGTGGGCCAAAAACATTCAGTACTTC. The encoded protein is CASSLVLAGWAKNIQYF.

The V gene is TRBV6-5, the J gene TRBJ2-1, with 9 bases identical to TRBD2. CDR3 length equals 14 residues. The V segment lost 7 bases and the J segment 8 bases; nucleotides outside the gene matches: 9. In germline, CDR1 is MNHEY, CDR2 SVGAGI. Written as DNA, the CDR3 is TGTGCCAGCAAACTAGCGGGCGCAGTGGATGAGCAGTTCTTC. This codes for CASKLAGAVDEQFF.